This T cell receptor beta chain originates from a study of shared clonotypes between healthy human individuals. The naive CD8 fraction comprised CD45RO-negative cells positively selected for CCR7 and excluded terminally differentiated effector memory CD45RA+ cells. This CDR3 is 15 amino acids long. Germline loops: CDR1 PRHDT, CDR2 FYEKMQ (reference sequence). V lost 2 bases and J lost 5, with 13 bases in between. Only in-frame clones appear in the TCRdb table, and some are missing; sequencing was by immunoSEQ multiplex PCR. The table shows about 2.1 million clones, with about 93% occurring only once.

V gene TRBV13 combines with J gene TRBJ2-1; possible D gene TRBD2, 6 bases. The receptor was derived from a man younger than 35 in good health. Some clones in this sample may be carry-over from other donors' samples. The sample was naive CD8+ T cells from PBMCs. In DNA form, the CDR3 reads TGTGCCAGCAGCTTAACTAGCACGAACAACAATGAGCAGTTCTTC. Its protein product is CASSLTSTNNNEQFF.